The entry below gives a single T cell receptor beta chain sequence along with its context. The target antigen is unknown. This record comes from a study of CD8 T cells in ankylosing spondylitis. General study findings and limits: What seemed typical of ankylosing spondylitis blood was a TCR beta motif built from about eight highly homologous variants.

CDR1 and CDR2 from the germline V gene are LGHNA and YSLEER. This CDR3 is built from 16 residues. J was trimmed by 4 bases and V by 3 bases; bases with no gene match: 7. TCRdb reanalysed the 5' RACE reads using MiXCR and keeps one entry per CDR3 protein. The table records under 850,000 distinct CDR3 sequences, around 20% of them present only once. The clonotype comes from a male donor with ankylosing spondylitis. Source material: blood, either unsorted or a sorted T cell fraction (not recorded which). This chain links TRBV4-3 with TRBJ2-1, with 9 positions matching TRBD2. CDR3 amino acids: CASSQAGTSRYNEQFF. CDR3 nucleotides: TGCGCCAGCAGCCAGGCCGGGACTAGCCGATACAATGAGCAGTTCTTC.